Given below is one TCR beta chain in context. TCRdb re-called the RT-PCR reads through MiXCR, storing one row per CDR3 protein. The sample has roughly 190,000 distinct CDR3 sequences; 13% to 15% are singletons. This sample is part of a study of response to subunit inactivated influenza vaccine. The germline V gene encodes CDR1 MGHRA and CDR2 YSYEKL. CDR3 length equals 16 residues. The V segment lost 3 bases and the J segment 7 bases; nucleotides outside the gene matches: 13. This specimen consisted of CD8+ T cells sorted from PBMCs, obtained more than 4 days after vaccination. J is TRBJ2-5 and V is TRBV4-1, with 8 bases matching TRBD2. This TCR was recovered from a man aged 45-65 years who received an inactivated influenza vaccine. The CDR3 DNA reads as TGCGCCAGCAGCCAGGGACCTACTAGCGGTGGTGGGACCCAGTACTTC. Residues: CASSQGPTSGGGTQYF.